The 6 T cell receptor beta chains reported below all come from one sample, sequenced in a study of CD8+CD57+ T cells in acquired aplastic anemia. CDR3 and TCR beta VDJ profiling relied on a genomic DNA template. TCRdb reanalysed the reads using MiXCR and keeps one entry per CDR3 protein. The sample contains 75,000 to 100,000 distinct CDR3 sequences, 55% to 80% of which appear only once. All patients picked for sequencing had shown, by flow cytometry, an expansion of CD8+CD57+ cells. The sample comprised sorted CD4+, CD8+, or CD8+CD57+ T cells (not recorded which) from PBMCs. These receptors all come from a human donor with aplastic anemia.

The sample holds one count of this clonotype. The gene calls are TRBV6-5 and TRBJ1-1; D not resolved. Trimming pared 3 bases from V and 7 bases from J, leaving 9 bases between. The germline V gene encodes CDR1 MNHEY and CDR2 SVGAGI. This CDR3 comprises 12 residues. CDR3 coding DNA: TGTGCCAGCAGTTATGGAGGGATTGAAGCTTTCTTT. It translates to CASSYGGIEAFF.

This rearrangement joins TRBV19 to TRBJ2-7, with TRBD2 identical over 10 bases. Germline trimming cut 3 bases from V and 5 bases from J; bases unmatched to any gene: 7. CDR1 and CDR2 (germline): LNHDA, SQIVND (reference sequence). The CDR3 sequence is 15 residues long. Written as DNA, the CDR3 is TGTGCCAGTAGTATCGTTGTAGCGGGAGGAAACGAGCAGTACTTC. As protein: CASSIVVAGGNEQYF. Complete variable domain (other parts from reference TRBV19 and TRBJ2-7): DGGITQSPKYLFRKEGQNVTLSCEQNLNHDAMYWYRQDPGQGLRLIYYSQIVNDFQKGDIAEGYSVSREKKESFPLTVTSAQKNPTAFYLCASSIVVAGGNEQYFGPGTRLTVT.

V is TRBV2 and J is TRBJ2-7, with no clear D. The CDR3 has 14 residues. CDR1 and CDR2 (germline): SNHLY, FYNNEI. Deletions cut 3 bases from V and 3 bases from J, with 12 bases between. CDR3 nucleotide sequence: TGTGCCAGCAGTGATATCAGGAGTAACTACGAGCAGTACTTC. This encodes CASSDIRSNYEQYF.

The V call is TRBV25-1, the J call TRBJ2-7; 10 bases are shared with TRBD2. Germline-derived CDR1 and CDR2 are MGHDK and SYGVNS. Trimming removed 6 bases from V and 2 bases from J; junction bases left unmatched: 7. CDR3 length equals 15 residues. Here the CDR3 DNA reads TGTGCCAGCAGGGTCCCAGCGGGAGGGCCCTACGAGCAGTACTTC. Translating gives CASRVPAGGPYEQYF.

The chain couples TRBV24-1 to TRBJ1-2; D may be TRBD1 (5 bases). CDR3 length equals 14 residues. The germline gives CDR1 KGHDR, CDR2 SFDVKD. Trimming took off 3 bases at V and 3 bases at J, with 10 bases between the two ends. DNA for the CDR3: TGTGCCACCAGTGATCCCCGGGACTACTATGGCTACACCTTC. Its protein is CATSDPRDYYGYTF.

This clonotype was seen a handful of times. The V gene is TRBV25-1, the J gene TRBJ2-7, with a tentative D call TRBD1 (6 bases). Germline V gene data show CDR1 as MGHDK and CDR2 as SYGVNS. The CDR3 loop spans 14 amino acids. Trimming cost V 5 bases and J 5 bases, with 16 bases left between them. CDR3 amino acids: CASSPLGGFNEQYF. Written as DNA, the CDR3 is TGTGCCAGCAGTCCCCTAGGGGGTTTCAACGAGCAGTACTTC.